Reported below is one T cell receptor beta chain. The PCR used 60 Vbeta and 13 Jbeta primers. Method: immunoSEQ multiplex PCR; TCRdb's copy keeps in-frame clones and lacks some. In the table there are around 250,000 clones, approximately 81% of which are singletons. The data are from a study of cytomegalovirus exposure and HLA in healthy donors. The sequenced sample consisted of PBMCs. The clonotype comes from a woman in her fifties or sixties in good health and CMV-seropositive.

Here the CDR3 DNA reads TGTGCCAGTCCCCGACTGCTGAACACTGAAGCTTTCTTT. The encoded protein is CASPRLLNTEAFF. V gene TRBV6-1 combines with J gene TRBJ1-1; no definite D call. CDR1 and CDR2 (germline): MNHNS, SASEGT. This CDR3 has 13 residues. The ends were cut back, 9 bases at V and 0 bases at J, with 11 bases in the middle.